This TCR beta chain comes out of a study of early T cells in non-severe SARS-CoV-2 infection. Study-wide context: Sequencing used unsorted whole-blood bulk RNA, so chains lack pairing. Study observations and caveats: VDJdb matching skewed toward anti-spike CD8 responses, missing private and CD4 specificities.

One entry per CDR3 protein, called by TCRdb with MiXCR from the 5' RACE reads. The sample contains about 26,000 distinct CDR3 sequences, roughly 5% of which appear only once. This CDR3 is 14 amino acids long. V shed 6 bases, J shed 10 bases, and the junction held 12 bases outside the gene matches. Germline V lookup: CDR1 MNHEY, CDR2 SVGAGI. This clonotype was detected many times. Its antigen is as yet unknown. The rearrangement joins TRBV6-5 to TRBJ1-1; 9 bases line up with TRBD1. Sequenced material: whole blood. The sequence came from an adult who was a healthcare worker with PCR-confirmed SARS-CoV-2 infection or an uninfected control (not recorded which). CDR3 sequence: CASSSGTGIRGAFF. CDR3 DNA: TGTGCCAGCAGCTCCGGGACAGGGATACGAGGAGCTTTCTTT.